This TCR beta chain derives from a study of beta chain features in type 1 diabetes. The study's findings and limits: A moderate, significant TCRB CDR3 shortening appeared in type 1 diabetes across four CD4+ subsets.

Reverse transcription of all isolated RNA meant that expressed TCRB transcripts were sequenced. Produced via immunoSEQ multiplex PCR; TCRdb's table is partial and in-frame only. Here the sample spans about 340,000 clones, approximately 9.9% being singletons. Trimming shortened V by 1 base and J by 0 bases, and 13 bases separated the two germline ends. The V gene's germline CDR1 is MNHNS and CDR2 SASEGT. This CDR3 is 18 amino acids long. This clone occurred many times. Its antigen is unidentified. Sequenced material: central memory CD4+ T cells from blood. This chain links TRBV6-1 with TRBJ2-6, with D perhaps TRBD1 or TRBD2 (5 bases each). The TCR comes from a man aged 25 to 40 with type 1 diabetes. The CDR3 loop is CASSEVWDPSSGANVLTF. CDR3 coding DNA: TGTGCCAGCAGTGAAGTTTGGGACCCGAGCTCTGGGGCCAACGTCCTGACTTTC.